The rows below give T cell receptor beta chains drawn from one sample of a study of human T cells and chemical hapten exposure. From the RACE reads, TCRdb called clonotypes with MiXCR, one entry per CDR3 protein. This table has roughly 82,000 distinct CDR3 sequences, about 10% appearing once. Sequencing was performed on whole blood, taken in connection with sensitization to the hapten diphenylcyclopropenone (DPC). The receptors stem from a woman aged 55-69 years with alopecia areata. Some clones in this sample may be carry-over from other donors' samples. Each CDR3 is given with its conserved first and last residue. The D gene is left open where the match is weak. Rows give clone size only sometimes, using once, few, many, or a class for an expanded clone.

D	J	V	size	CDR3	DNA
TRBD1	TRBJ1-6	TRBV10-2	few	CASSESGTANSPLHF	TGCGCCAGCAGTGAGTCAGGGACAGCAAATTCACCCCTCCACTTT
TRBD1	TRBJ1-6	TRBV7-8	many	CASSLTGVVSPLHF	TGTGCCAGCAGCCTGACAGGGGTTGTTTCACCCCTCCACTTT
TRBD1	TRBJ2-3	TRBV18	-	CASSRAIQGTDTQYF	TGTGCCAGCTCACGGGCTATACAGGGGACAGATACGCAGTATTTT
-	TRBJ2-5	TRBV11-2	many	CASSLDRQPKETQYF	TGTGCCAGCAGCTTAGATCGCCAGCCTAAAGAGACCCAGTACTTC
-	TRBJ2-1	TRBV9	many	CASSVGSDSYSYNEQFF	TGTGCCAGCAGCGTAGGGTCTGACAGCTACTCCTACAATGAGCAGTTCTTC
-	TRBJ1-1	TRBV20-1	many	CSAREWGAANTEAFF	TGCAGTGCTAGGGAGTGGGGGGCTGCGAACACTGAAGCTTTCTTT
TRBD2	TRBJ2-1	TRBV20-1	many	CSARDLRLAYNEQFF	TGCAGTGCTAGAGATTTGAGACTAGCGTACAATGAGCAGTTCTTC
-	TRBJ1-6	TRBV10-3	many	CAISEVRGGRSPLHF	TGTGCCATCAGTGAGGTCAGGGGAGGCCGATCACCCCTCCACTTT
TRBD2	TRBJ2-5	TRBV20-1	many	CSATPGLAGQETQYF	TGCAGTGCAACACCGGGACTAGCGGGCCAAGAGACCCAGTACTTC
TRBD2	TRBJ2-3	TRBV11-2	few	CASSKREGSDTQYF	TGTGCCAGCAGCAAGCGGGAGGGTTCCGATACGCAGTATTTT
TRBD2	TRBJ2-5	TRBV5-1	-	CASSLPGLAGGLETQYF	TGCGCCAGCAGCCTCCCCGGGCTAGCGGGGGGGCTCGAGACCCAGTACTTC